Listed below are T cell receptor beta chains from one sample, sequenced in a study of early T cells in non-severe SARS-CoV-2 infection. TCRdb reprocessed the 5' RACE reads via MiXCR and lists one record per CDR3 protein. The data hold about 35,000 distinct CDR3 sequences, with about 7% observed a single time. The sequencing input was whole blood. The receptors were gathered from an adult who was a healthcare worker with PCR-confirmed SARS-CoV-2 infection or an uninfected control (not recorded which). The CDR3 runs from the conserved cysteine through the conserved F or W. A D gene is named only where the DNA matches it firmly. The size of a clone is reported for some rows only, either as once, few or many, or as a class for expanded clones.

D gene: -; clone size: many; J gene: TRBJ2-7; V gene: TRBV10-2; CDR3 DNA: TGCGCCAGCAGTGAGGGCTACGAGCAGTACTTC; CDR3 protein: CASSEGYEQYF
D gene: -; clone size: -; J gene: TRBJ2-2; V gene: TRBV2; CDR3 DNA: TGTGCCAACCTTCAAGACCGAGGCACCGGGGAGCTGTTTTTT; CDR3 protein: CANLQDRGTGELFF
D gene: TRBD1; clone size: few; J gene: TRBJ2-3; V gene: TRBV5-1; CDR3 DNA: TGCGCCAGCAGCCCGGGACAGAACACAGATACGCAGTATTTT; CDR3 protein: CASSPGQNTDTQYF
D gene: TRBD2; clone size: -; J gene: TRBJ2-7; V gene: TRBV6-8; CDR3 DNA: TGTGCCAGAGATTCCTGGGAGGGATTCCACGAGCAGTACTTC; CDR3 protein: CARDSWEGFHEQYF
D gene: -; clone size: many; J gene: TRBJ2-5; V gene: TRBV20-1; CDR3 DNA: TGCAGTGCTCTTCCCCCTTTAGAGACCCAGTACTTC; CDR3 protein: CSALPPLETQYF
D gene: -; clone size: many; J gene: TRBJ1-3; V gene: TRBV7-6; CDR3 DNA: TGTGCCAGCAGCTTGACGACAGATAGGGGAAACACCATATATTTT; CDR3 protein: CASSLTTDRGNTIYF
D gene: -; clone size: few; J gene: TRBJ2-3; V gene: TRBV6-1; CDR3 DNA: TGTGCCAGCAGTGAATTTAGGAGCGGTCCAGATGCCCAGAGTAGCACAGATACGCAGTATTTT; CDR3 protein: CASSEFRSGPDAQSSTDTQYF
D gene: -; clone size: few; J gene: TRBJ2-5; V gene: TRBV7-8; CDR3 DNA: TGTGCCAGCAGCTTTCTGGGCGTCCAAGAGACCCAGTACTTC; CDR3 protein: CASSFLGVQETQYF
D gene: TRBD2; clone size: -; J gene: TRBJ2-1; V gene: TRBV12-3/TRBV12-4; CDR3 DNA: TGTGCCAGCAGTTCACCTGTGGGGAGGGATGAGCAGTTCTTC; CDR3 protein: CASSSPVGRDEQFF
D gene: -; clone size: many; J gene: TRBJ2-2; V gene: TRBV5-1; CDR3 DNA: TGCGCCAGCAGCTACTATTTTGGGAACACCGGGGAGCTGTTTTTT; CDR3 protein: CASSYYFGNTGELFF
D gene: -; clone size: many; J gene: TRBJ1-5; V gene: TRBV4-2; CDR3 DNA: TGTGCCAGCAGCCAAGTGGATGATAGCAATCAGCCCCAGCATTTT; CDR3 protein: CASSQVDDSNQPQHF
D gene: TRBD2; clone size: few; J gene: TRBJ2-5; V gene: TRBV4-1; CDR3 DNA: TGCGCCAGCAGCCAAGATGTAGCGGGAGGGGTCAGGGAGACCCAGTACTTC; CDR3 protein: CASSQDVAGGVRETQYF
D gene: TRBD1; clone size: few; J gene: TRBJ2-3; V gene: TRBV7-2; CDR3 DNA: TGTGCCAGCAGCGCGGACAGGGTTAGGACAGATACGCAGTATTTT; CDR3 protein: CASSADRVRTDTQYF
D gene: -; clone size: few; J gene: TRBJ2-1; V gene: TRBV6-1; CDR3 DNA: TGTGCCAGCATGCCCCCAAGAGAGGACTACCCTCCGGGGAGGTTCTTC; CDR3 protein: CASMPPREDYPPGRFF
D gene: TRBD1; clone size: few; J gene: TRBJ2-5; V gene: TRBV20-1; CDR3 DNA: TGCAGTGCTGAACAGGGGATGGGGGAGACCCAGTACTTC; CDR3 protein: CSAEQGMGETQYF
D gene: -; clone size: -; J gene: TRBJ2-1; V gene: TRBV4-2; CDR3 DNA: TGTGCCAGCAGCCAAGGTTGGGAGCAGTTCTTC; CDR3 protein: CASSQGWEQFF
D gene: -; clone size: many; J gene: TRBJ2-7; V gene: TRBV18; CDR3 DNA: TGTGCCAGCTCACCAACAGAAAGGTCCTACGAGCAGTACTTC; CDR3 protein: CASSPTERSYEQYF
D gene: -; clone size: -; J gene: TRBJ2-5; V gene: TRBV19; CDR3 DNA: TGTGCCAGTAGTCCGGGGGACTTATTTCAGGCAGAGACCCAGTACTTC; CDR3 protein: CASSPGDLFQAETQYF
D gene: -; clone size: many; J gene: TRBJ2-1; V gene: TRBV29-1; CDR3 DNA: TGCAGCGGGGAAACAGGAAGCAATGAGCAGTTCTTC; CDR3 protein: CSGETGSNEQFF
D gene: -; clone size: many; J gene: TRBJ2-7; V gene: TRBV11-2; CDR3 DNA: TGTGCCAGCAGCGCTATCGAGCGGACTTACGAGCAGTACTTC; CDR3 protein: CASSAIERTYEQYF
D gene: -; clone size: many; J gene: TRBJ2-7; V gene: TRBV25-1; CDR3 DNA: TGTGCCAGCAGTGAAGAAACAGGGTATAACGAGCAGTACTTC; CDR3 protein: CASSEETGYNEQYF
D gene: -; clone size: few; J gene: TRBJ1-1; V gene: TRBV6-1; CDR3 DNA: TGTGCCAGCAGTGACTCCCGGCAGAAAGCTTTCTTT; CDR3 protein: CASSDSRQKAFF
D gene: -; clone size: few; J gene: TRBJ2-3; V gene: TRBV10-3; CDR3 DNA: TGTGCCATCAGTAGCCTGGACGGGGATACGCAGTATTTT; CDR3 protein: CAISSLDGDTQYF
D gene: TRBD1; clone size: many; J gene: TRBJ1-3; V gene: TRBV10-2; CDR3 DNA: TGCGCCAGCAGTGGGACAGGGGTTGGAAACACCATATATTTT; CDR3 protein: CASSGTGVGNTIYF
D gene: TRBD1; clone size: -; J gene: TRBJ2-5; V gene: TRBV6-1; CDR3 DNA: TGTGCCAGCAGTGCGACAGGGTACCAAGAGACCCAGTACTTC; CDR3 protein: CASSATGYQETQYF
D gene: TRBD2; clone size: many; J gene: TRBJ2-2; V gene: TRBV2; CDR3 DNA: TGTGCCAGCAGGCCGACTAGCCCGAACACCGGGGAGCTGTTTTTT; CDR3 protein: CASRPTSPNTGELFF
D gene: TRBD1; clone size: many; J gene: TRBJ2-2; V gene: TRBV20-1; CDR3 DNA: TGCAGTGCCCCGGGACAGGGTCTCGACGGGGAGCTGTTTTTT; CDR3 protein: CSAPGQGLDGELFF
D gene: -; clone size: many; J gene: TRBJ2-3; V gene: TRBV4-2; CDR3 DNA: TGTGCCAGCAGCCAAGATAAGCGGATCACAGATACGCAGTATTTT; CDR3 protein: CASSQDKRITDTQYF
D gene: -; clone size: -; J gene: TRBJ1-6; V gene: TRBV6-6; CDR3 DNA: TGTGCCAGCAGTACCAAAAATTCACCCCTCCACTTT; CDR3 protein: CASSTKNSPLHF
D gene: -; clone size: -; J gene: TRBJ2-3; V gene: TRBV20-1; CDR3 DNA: TGCAGTGCTCCCCCTCAACCTAGCACAGATACGCAGTATTTT; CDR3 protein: CSAPPQPSTDTQYF
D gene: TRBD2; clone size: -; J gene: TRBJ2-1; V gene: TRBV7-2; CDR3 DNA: TGTGCCAGCAGCCCCTCGGGACTAGCGGGGTTAGAGCAGTTCTTC; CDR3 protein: CASSPSGLAGLEQFF
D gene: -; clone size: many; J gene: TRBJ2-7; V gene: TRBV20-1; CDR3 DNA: TGCAGTGCTAGCTTCCCGGGCTTCTTTGGGGAGCAGTACTTC; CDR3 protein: CSASFPGFFGEQYF
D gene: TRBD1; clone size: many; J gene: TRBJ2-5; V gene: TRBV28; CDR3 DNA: TGTGCCAGCAGTCCACGGACAGGGGGCCAAGAGACCCAGTACTTC; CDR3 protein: CASSPRTGGQETQYF
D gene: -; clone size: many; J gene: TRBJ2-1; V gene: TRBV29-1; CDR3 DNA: TGCAGCGTTGTAGGGGGTCGCAATGAGCAGTTCTTC; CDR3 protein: CSVVGGRNEQFF